The 32 T cell receptor beta chains below were found in one sample sequenced in a study of regulatory T cells in long-lasting Graves disease. Construction of TCR beta libraries relied on iRepertoire HTBI primers and on Arm-PCR targeting CDR3 regions. TCRdb reprocessed the multiplex PCR reads via MiXCR and lists one record per CDR3 protein. Among a few hundred thousand distinct CDR3 sequences listed, 20% to 30% were seen once. Time point meaning: persistent/refractory GD, antithyroid drugs over 5 years with positive TRAb. The authors made the TCR library using RNA they extracted from PBMCs. This material consisted of peripheral blood mononuclear cells (PBMCs), taken when the disease was refractory, from a patient treated with antithyroid drugs. The receptors stem from a female donor with Graves disease.

This chain uses TRBV30 with TRBJ2-5, with 9 bases lining up with TRBD2. CDR3 length: 18 residues. The J segment lost 0 bases and the V segment lost 4 bases, leaving 15 bases of the junction unmatched. The germline CDR1 and CDR2 sequences are GTSNPN and SVGIG (reference sequence). CDR3 sequence: CAWIRWASGNKHQETQYF. The DNA of the CDR3 is TGTGCCTGGATCCGCTGGGCTAGCGGGAACAAACACCAAGAGACCCAGTACTTC.

The V and J genes are TRBV3-2 and TRBJ1-6; TRBD1 reflects the table's D call only, with no check against the DNA. TRBV3-2 is an annotated pseudogene. The CDR3 length is 14 residues. The CDR3 is CAGSRGQRNSPLHF. CDR3 coding DNA: TGTGCCGGCAGCCGGGGACAGAGAAATTCACCCCTCCACTTT.

This clonotype appeared a few times. The chain carries TRBV29-1 and TRBJ2-7, with 9 bases that match TRBD2. Germline loops: CDR1 SQVTM, CDR2 ANQGSEA. The CDR3 extends over 13 amino acids. The J segment lost 6 bases and the V segment lost 7 bases, leaving 10 bases of the junction unmatched. The CDR3: CSAADSGSSEQYF. CDR3 in DNA: TGCAGCGCCGCCGATAGCGGGAGTTCCGAGCAGTACTTC.

The chain recombines TRBV6-1 with TRBJ2-2; D possibly corresponds to TRBD1 (5 bases). Trimming removed 8 bases from V and 0 bases from J, with 13 bases in between. Germline CDR1 is MNHNS and CDR2 is SASEGT. CDR3 length: 15 residues. The CDR3 DNA sequence: TGTGCCAGCTTTTTTTCCAGGGCGAACACCGGGGAGCTGTTTTTT. Amino acids: CASFFSRANTGELFF.

The gene calls are TRBV9 and TRBJ2-7; D is unclear. CDR1 SGDLS and CDR2 YYNGEE come from the germline V gene. The CDR3 is 16 residues long. Trimming took 3 bases from V and 1 from J, leaving 17 bases between them. In nucleotides, the CDR3 is TGTGCCAGCAGCGCACCCGAGGCGGTCGTTTCCTACGAGCAGTACTTC. Amino acids: CASSAPEAVVSYEQYF.

This clonotype has only a few counts. The chain combines TRBV7-9 with TRBJ2-7; 9 bases fit TRBD1. The CDR3 consists of 13 residues. Looked up from germline, CDR1 is SEHNR and CDR2 is FQNEAQ (reference sequence). V shed 4 bases and J 5 bases; nucleotides not matched to a gene: 3. Written as DNA, the CDR3 is TGTGCCAGCAGCTGGGACAGGGAGGACGAGCAGTACTTC. It yields the protein CASSWDREDEQYF.

The chain employs TRBV20-1 and TRBJ1-3; a possible D gene is TRBD1 (5 bases). Germline CDR1 reads DFQATT; CDR2 reads SNEGSKA (reference sequence). The CDR3 has 18 residues. V lost 5 bases and J 0 bases, leaving 23 bases between the germline ends. The CDR3 DNA sequence: TGCAGTGCTCCCCCAGTAGGGCAGGGTAGGGACTCTGGAAACACCATATATTTT. Its protein product is CSAPPVGQGRDSGNTIYF.

This rearrangement joins TRBV2 to TRBJ1-5; D remains ambiguous. V was clipped by 8 bases and J by 3 bases, with 11 bases between them. CDR1 is SNHLY and CDR2 is FYNNEI in the germline V gene. The CDR3 runs to 13 residues. The CDR3: CASLSGLNQPQHF. The CDR3 DNA sequence: TGTGCCAGCCTTTCCGGGCTCAATCAGCCCCAGCATTTT.

This clonotype was counted at least ten times. This sequence joins TRBV12-5 and TRBJ2-2; 10 bases fit TRBD1. CDR1 LGHNT and CDR2 FRNRAP come from the germline V gene. This CDR3 has 15 amino acids. V lost 3 bases and J lost 5; bases outside the gene matches: 3. The CDR3 loop is CASGFDRGQTGELFF. The CDR3 coding sequence is TGTGCTAGTGGTTTTGACAGGGGGCAAACCGGGGAGCTGTTTTTT. The variable domain in full, with the rest retrieved from reference TRBV12-5 and TRBJ2-2, is DARVTQTPRHKVTEMGQEVTMRCQPILGHNTVFWYRQTMMQGLELLAYFRNRAPLDDSGMPKDRFSAEMPDATLATLKIQPSEPRDSAVYFCASGFDRGQTGELFFGEGSRLTVL.

There are a few counts of this clonotype. This chain connects TRBV13 to TRBJ2-5; tentatively, D is TRBD2 (6 bases). This CDR3 contains 14 residues. V was clipped by 5 bases and J by 5 bases, with 15 bases between them. CDR1 and CDR2 from the germline V gene are PRHDT and FYEKMQ (reference sequence). This CDR3 reads CASSHRETQETQYF. The CDR3 DNA reads TGTGCCAGCAGCCATCGGGAGACCCAGGAGACCCAGTACTTC. Full variable domain (remainder filled in from reference TRBV13 and TRBJ2-5): AAGVIQSPRHLIKEKRETATLKCYPIPRHDTVYWYQQGPGQDPQFLISFYEKMQSDKGSIPDRFSAQQFSDYHSELNMSSLELGDSALYFCASSHRETQETQYFGPGTRLLVL.

The chain uses TRBV11-2 and TRBJ1-6, with a tentative D call TRBD1 (5 bases). Germline V CDR1 and CDR2: SGHAT, FQNNGV. This CDR3 contains 12 residues. V was cut by 3 bases and J by 9 bases, with 6 bases left in between. CDR3 DNA sequence: TGTGCCAGCAGCTTCGGGGGTTCACCCCTCCACTTT. Translation: CASSFGGSPLHF.

This clonotype has just a few counts. The V call is TRBV19, the J call TRBJ1-1; 9 nucleotides line up with TRBD1. With 6 bases clipped from V and 1 base from J, the junction kept 6 bases outside the gene matches. Germline CDR1 and CDR2: LNHDA and SQIVND (reference sequence). This CDR3 region has 15 residues. CDR3 region: CASRSRQGENTEAFF. DNA of the CDR3: TGTGCCAGTAGGAGCCGACAGGGGGAGAACACTGAAGCTTTCTTT. Variable domain in full (rest from reference TRBV19 and TRBJ1-1): DGGITQSPKYLFRKEGQNVTLSCEQNLNHDAMYWYRQDPGQGLRLIYYSQIVNDFQKGDIAEGYSVSREKKESFPLTVTSAQKNPTAFYLCASRSRQGENTEAFFGQGTRLTVV.

This clonotype appeared a single time. The CDR3 here is CSVGDEQYF. The CDR3 DNA reads as TGCAGCGTTGGCGACGAGCAGTACTTC. V usage is TRBV29-1 and J usage is TRBJ2-7, with D unclear. Trimming left V 4 bases short and J 5 bases short, with 3 bases between. The CDR3 spans 9 residues. From germline, CDR1 is SQVTM and CDR2 ANQGSEA.

In regard to this clonotype: Mismatch with germline at one junction end may stem from a read error. The V gene is TRBV7-8, the J gene TRBJ2-7, with TRBD2 matching 8 bases. The CDR3 extends over 14 amino acids. The germline CDR1 and CDR2 sequences are SGHVS and FQNEAQ. The CDR3 loop reads CASRGGRGAGEQCF. In DNA, the CDR3 is TGTGCCAGCAGAGGGGGGCGGGGGGCTGGCGAGCAGTGCTTC.

The table lists this clonotype with a few counts. The chain couples TRBV20-1 to TRBJ1-1; no definite D call. Germline V CDR1 and CDR2: DFQATT, SNEGSKA (reference sequence). This CDR3 is built from 11 residues. Trimming cost V 5 bases and J 1 base, with 5 bases left between them. The CDR3 nucleotides read TGCAGTGCTCCTGAGAACACTGAAGCTTTCTTT. Translated, it gives CSAPENTEAFF.

This clonotype was seen repeatedly, ten times or more. This chain uses TRBV6-1 with TRBJ2-5; TRBD2 matches 10 bases. Trimming removed 7 bases from V and 4 bases from J; junction bases left unmatched: 9. This CDR3 spans 15 amino acids. Per germline, CDR1 MNHNS and CDR2 SASEGT. CDR3 loop: CASNSRIAGGETQYF. CDR3 nucleotides: TGTGCCAGCAATTCCAGGATAGCGGGAGGAGAGACCCAGTACTTC.

The rearrangement joins TRBV30 to TRBJ1-1; D remains ambiguous. V gave up 7 bases and J gave up 4 bases, with 22 bases separating them. CDR3 size: 15 residues. Germline-derived CDR1 and CDR2 are GTSNPN and SVGIG (reference sequence). This chain's CDR3 is CASGREPFLGTEAFF. CDR3 bases: TGTGCCTCGGGGAGGGAACCTTTTCTGGGCACTGAAGCTTTCTTT.

This clonotype was counted only a few times. The V gene is TRBV25-1, the J gene TRBJ1-1; no clear D. Germline CDR1 is MGHDK and CDR2 is SYGVNS. The ends were cut back, 0 bases at V and 0 bases at J, with 8 bases in the middle. The CDR3 extends over 15 amino acids. CDR3 residues: CASSEYASMNTEAFF. The DNA for the CDR3 is TGTGCCAGCAGTGAATATGCCAGCATGAACACTGAAGCTTTCTTT.

This sequence joins TRBV2 and TRBJ2-7; D is unresolved. Per the germline V gene, CDR1 is SNHLY and CDR2 is FYNNEI. There are 11 residues in the CDR3. V was cut by 7 bases and J by 2 bases, with 6 bases left in between. The chain's CDR3 is CASISTYEQYF. The CDR3 region has the DNA TGTGCCAGCATCAGTACCTACGAGCAGTACTTC.

In its sample, this clonotype was seen many times. The chain couples TRBV28 to TRBJ1-1; TRBD1 aligns across 7 bases. Trimming took 5 bases from V and 11 from J; bases not matched to a gene: 32. Germline V gene sequence: CDR1 MDHEN, CDR2 SYDVKM. The CDR3 is 20 residues long. CDR3 in amino acids: CASSPLRGQKKMNLQFGAFF. Here the CDR3 DNA reads TGTGCCAGCAGTCCCCTCAGGGGACAGAAGAAAATGAACTTACAATTTGGGGCTTTCTTT.

V and J are TRBV30 and TRBJ1-2; TRBD1 agrees at 7 bases. Germline values: CDR1 GTSNPN, CDR2 SVGIG (reference sequence). V gave up 1 base and J gave up 7 bases; unmatched junction bases: 6. This CDR3 contains 13 residues. CDR3 DNA sequence: TGTGCCTGGAGTGGGATGACAGGGTCTGGCTACACCTTC. Translation: CAWSGMTGSGYTF.

There are many counts of this clonotype. V and J are TRBV15 and TRBJ2-5; D is uncertain. V lost 0 bases and J 5 bases, leaving 7 bases between the germline ends. Germline lookup yields CDR1 LNHNV and CDR2 YYDKDF (reference sequence). This CDR3 has 13 amino acids. The CDR3 reads CATSRDLRETQYF. The CDR3 DNA is TGTGCCACCAGCAGAGATTTAAGGGAGACCCAGTACTTC.

This clonotype has ten or more counts. The CDR3 DNA reads as TGTGCCAGCAGCTTAGCAGGGCGACAGGGGAACACCGGGGAGCTGTTTTTT. As protein: CASSLAGRQGNTGELFF. This sequence joins TRBV7-8 and TRBJ2-2; 7 nucleotides agree with TRBD1. The germline V gene encodes CDR1 SGHVS and CDR2 FQNEAQ. V lost 0 bases to trimming and J lost 1 base; unmatched junction nucleotides: 5. The CDR3 has 17 amino acids. Supplemented by reference TRBV7-8 and TRBJ2-2, the full variable domain reads GAGVSQSPRYKVAKRGQDVALRCDPISGHVSLFWYQQALGQGPEFLTYFQNEAQLDKSGLPSDRFFAERPEGSVSTLKIQRTQQEDSAVYLCASSLAGRQGNTGELFFGEGSRLTVL.

CDR3 in amino acids: CASSMQGVSNQPQHF. In DNA form, the CDR3 reads TGTGCCAGTTCTATGCAGGGTGTCAGCAATCAGCCCCAGCATTTT. The chain is built from TRBV19 and TRBJ1-5; the D gene is possibly TRBD1 (5 bases). The CDR3 covers 15 residues. Trimming removed 8 bases from V and 1 base from J, with 15 bases in between. CDR1 is LNHDA, CDR2 SQIVND, per germline (reference sequence).

This clonotype was seen many times. This rearrangement joins TRBV2 to TRBJ1-2; D is unclear. The CDR3 has 12 residues. V lost 6 bases and J lost 4, with 9 bases in between. CDR1 SNHLY and CDR2 FYNNEI come from the germline V gene. This CDR3 reads CASSQDGYGYTF. The DNA of the CDR3 is TGTGCCAGCAGCCAGGACGGCTATGGCTACACCTTC.

This clonotype was recorded many times. J is TRBJ2-5 and V is TRBV29-1, with 7 positions matching TRBD1. Germline assignment: CDR1 SQVTM and CDR2 ANQGSEA. The CDR3 has 12 residues. The ends lost 3 bases at V and 7 bases at J; junction bases unmatched: 5. CDR3 nucleotides: TGCAGCGTTGATCCGAACAGGGGGACCCAGTACTTC. The encoded protein is CSVDPNRGTQYF.

V is TRBV18 and J is TRBJ2-5; D perhaps matches TRBD2 (5 bases). CDR1 is KGHSH, CDR2 LQKENI, per germline. V lost 2 bases and J lost 2, with 15 bases in between. The CDR3 extends over 16 amino acids. The CDR3 coding sequence is TGTGCCAGCTCACCAGGATTAGCGTACGCTCAAGAGACCCAGTACTTC. It specifies CASSPGLAYAQETQYF.

Turning to this clonotype: This may be a read error: a much more frequent sequence differs by one nucleotide. The J gene is TRBJ1-5, the V gene TRBV6-1; weak D call: TRBD1 (5 bases). Per the germline V gene, CDR1 is MNHNS and CDR2 is SASEGT. This CDR3 comprises 14 residues. The CDR3 here is CASSESQGNQLQHF. CDR3 DNA sequence: TGTGCCAGCAGTGAATCGCAGGGCAATCAGCTCCAGCATTTT.

This clonotype was counted at least ten times. The chain uses TRBV12-3 or TRBV12-4 and TRBJ1-5; no clear D gene. The V and J ends lost 3 bases and 3 bases respectively, with 9 bases between them. This CDR3 comprises 14 residues. CDR3 protein: CASSLSGANQPQHF. The CDR3 nucleotides are TGTGCCAGCAGTTTGTCGGGTGCCAATCAGCCCCAGCATTTT.

V usage is TRBV11-2 and J usage is TRBJ2-2; 16 positions agree with TRBD2. CDR3 length: 20 residues. CDR1 SGHAT and CDR2 FQNNGV come from the germline V gene. V lost 4 bases to trimming and J lost 1 base; unmatched junction nucleotides: 9. The CDR3 DNA is TGTGCCAGCAGCTCCTACACCGGGACTAGCGGGAGGGTGAACACCGGGGAGCTGTTTTTT. Translated, it gives CASSSYTGTSGRVNTGELFF.

This clonotype was seen many times. This chain connects TRBV27 to TRBJ1-5; tentatively, D is TRBD1 (5 bases). The CDR3 runs to 15 residues. The V end lost 5 bases, the J end lost 4 bases, and 15 bases lay between the germline ends. From germline, CDR1 is MNHEY and CDR2 SMNVEV (reference sequence). The CDR3 DNA reads TGTGCCAGCAGTCCGCAGGGCCGGATAAATCAGCCCCAGCATTTT. This encodes CASSPQGRINQPQHF.

The V and J genes are TRBV20-1 and TRBJ2-7; perhaps TRBD1 as D (5 bases). Germline loops: CDR1 DFQATT, CDR2 SNEGSKA (reference sequence). The CDR3 covers 12 residues. The V end was cut by 2 bases, the J end by 6 bases, with 11 bases between. The CDR3 loop reads CSARQGISEQYF. The CDR3 coding sequence is TGCAGTGCTAGACAGGGTATCTCCGAGCAGTACTTC.